This paragraph reports one TCR beta chain. Sequenced by immunoSEQ multiplex PCR; TCRdb stores in-frame clones only, minus some. The sample holds fewer than 50,000 clones; 88% are singletons and the top ten take over 8.5%. This record belongs to a study of blood T cell repertoires in COVID-19. For the study at large: Collection of acute and convalescent COVID-19 samples took place in the United States, Italy and Spain.

Trimming removed 3 bases at V and 2 bases at J, with 10 bases between. The CDR3 has 15 amino acids. Per the germline V gene, CDR1 is LGHNA and CDR2 is YNFKEQ. The source material was peripheral blood. This receptor was obtained from a man aged 50-59 years with active COVID-19. The chain combines TRBV4-2 with TRBJ2-2, with a possible D match to TRBD1 (5 bases). Written as DNA, the CDR3 is TGTGCCAGCAGCCAGGCCGGACACAACACCGGGGAGCTGTTTTTT. Its translation is CASSQAGHNTGELFF.